The 5 T cell receptor beta chains given below trace back to one sample, sequenced in a study of T cell repertoires in cytomegalovirus infection. The antigens of these receptors remain unknown. One entry per CDR3 protein, called by TCRdb with MiXCR from the reads. The table lists around 71,000 distinct CDR3 sequences, around 20% of them singletons. The sequencing used CD8+ T cells from cultured PBMCs, collected from culture after CMV antigen stimulation. The receptors originated from a human donor in good health (CMV status not recorded). Some clones in this sample may be carry-over from other donors' samples.

Ten or more counts support this clonotype. The chain combines TRBV7-8 with TRBJ1-3, with a weak D call TRBD1 (6 bases). This CDR3 region has 19 residues. Trimming shortened V by 4 bases and J by 4 bases, and 26 bases separated the two germline ends. Germline loops: CDR1 SGHVS, CDR2 FQNEAQ. The CDR3 reads CASSSPIRGARVSGNTIYF. CDR3 nucleotide sequence: TGTGCCAGCAGCTCCCCAATTCGGGGGGCTAGGGTCTCGGGAAACACCATATATTTT.

This clonotype has a handful of counts. This chain links TRBV27 with TRBJ2-3; the D gene is possibly TRBD1 (6 bases). There are 17 residues in the CDR3. V was trimmed by 4 bases and J by 3 bases, leaving 20 bases between them. Germline V CDR1 and CDR2: MNHEY, SMNVEV (reference sequence). The chain's CDR3 is CASSSWDIGQFTDTQYF. The CDR3 DNA follows: TGTGCCAGCAGTTCCTGGGACATCGGTCAATTTACAGATACGCAGTATTTT.

This sequence joins TRBV19 and TRBJ2-7; D is uncertain. The CDR3 is made up of 13 amino acids. Per the germline V gene, CDR1 is LNHDA and CDR2 is SQIVND (reference sequence). The ends were cut back, 3 bases at V and 6 bases at J, with 12 bases in the middle. DNA for the CDR3: TGTGCCAGTAGTATTCGGAGTTTGGGCGAGCAGTACTTC. This sequence encodes CASSIRSLGEQYF.

This clonotype was observed a few times. V and J are TRBV7-8 and TRBJ2-5, with 7 bases identical to TRBD1. Germline CDR1 is SGHVS and CDR2 is FQNEAQ. The V and J ends lost 1 base and 2 bases, in that order; junction bases with no gene match: 1. This CDR3 region has 14 residues. The CDR3 loop is CASSLEGAQETQYF. The CDR3 DNA reads TGTGCCAGCAGCTTAGAGGGGGCGCAAGAGACCCAGTACTTC.

This clonotype was observed a few times. The rearrangement uses TRBV7-9 and TRBJ1-2; 7 bases match TRBD1. The CDR3 consists of 12 residues. Germline lookup yields CDR1 SEHNR and CDR2 FQNEAQ (reference sequence). The trim removed 11 bases at V and 0 bases at J, leaving 3 bases unmatched. The CDR3 region has the DNA TGTGCCGGACAGGCTGCTAACTATGGCTACACCTTC. Amino acids: CAGQAANYGYTF.